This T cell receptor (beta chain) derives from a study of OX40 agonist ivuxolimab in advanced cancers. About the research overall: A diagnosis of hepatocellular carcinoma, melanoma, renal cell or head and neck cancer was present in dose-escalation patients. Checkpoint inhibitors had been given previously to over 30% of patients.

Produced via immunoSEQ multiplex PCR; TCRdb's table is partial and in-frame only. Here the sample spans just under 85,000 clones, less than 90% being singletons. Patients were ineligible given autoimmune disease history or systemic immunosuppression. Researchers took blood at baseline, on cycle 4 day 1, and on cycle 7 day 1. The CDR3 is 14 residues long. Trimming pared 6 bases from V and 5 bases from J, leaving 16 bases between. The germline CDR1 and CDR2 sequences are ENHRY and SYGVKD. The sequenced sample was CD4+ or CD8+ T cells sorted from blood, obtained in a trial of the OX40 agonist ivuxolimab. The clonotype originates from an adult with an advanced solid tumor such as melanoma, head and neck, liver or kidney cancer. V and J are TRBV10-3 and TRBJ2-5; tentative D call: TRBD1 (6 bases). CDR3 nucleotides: TGTGCCATCAGCACGGGGTCCCAGGGGGAGACCCAGTACTTC. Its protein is CAISTGSQGETQYF.